A selection of T cell receptor beta chains follows, all from one sample in a study of human T cells and chemical hapten exposure. TCRdb used MiXCR to reprocess the RACE reads, holding one entry per CDR3 protein. The sample holds 330,000 or so distinct CDR3 sequences, around 6% seen once. Sequencing used whole blood, obtained in connection with sensitization to the hapten diphenylcyclopropenone (DPC). Receptor source: a woman aged 18-29 years with alopecia areata. Some clones in this sample may be carry-over from other donors' samples. The CDR3 runs from the conserved cysteine through the conserved F or W. D genes are given only for firm matches. Clone size, where shown, is once, few, many, or a class for clones that have expanded.

>TRBJ1-2|14|few|TRBV20-1|TRBD1
TGCAGTGCTAGAGAGGACAGGGATTGGTATGGCTACACCTTC
CSAREDRDWYGYTF
>TRBJ2-2|15|NA|TRBV7-3|TRBD1
TGTGCCAGCAGCCTACAGGGGGCGGACACCGGGGAGCTGTTTTTT
CASSLQGADTGELFF
>TRBJ1-4|16|many|TRBV6-1|TRBD1
TGTGCCAGCAGTGATTTGTCGACAGGGGCAAATGAAAAACTGTTTTTT
CASSDLSTGANEKLFF
>TRBJ2-3|14|NA|TRBV29-1|NA
TGCGGACTAAGCGGCGGCTCGACCACAGATACGCAGTATTTT
CGLSGGSTTDTQYF
>TRBJ2-4|14|NA|TRBV7-9|NA
TGTGCCAGCAGCCCGAACGCCGGAGGGGACATTCAGTACTTC
CASSPNAGGDIQYF
>TRBJ1-4|15|many|TRBV6-6|NA
TGTGCCAGCAGTTACTCGATGCCCGTTTACGAAAAACTGTTTTTT
CASSYSMPVYEKLFF
>TRBJ2-3|16|NA|TRBV12-3/TRBV12-4|TRBD1
TGTGCCAGCAGCTACTTGACAGGGGCGGTCGGGGATACGCAGTATTTT
CASSYLTGAVGDTQYF
>TRBJ1-2|13|many|TRBV11-2|NA
TGTGCCAGCAGAATTGGGGCGGACTATGGCTACACCTTC
CASRIGADYGYTF
>TRBJ1-5|13|many|TRBV6-1|TRBD1
TGTGCCAGCAGGGCCGGGACAGAACAGCCCCAGCATTTT
CASRAGTEQPQHF
>TRBJ2-7|14|few|TRBV28|NA
TGTGCCAGCAGAACAACAGGGACCGGCTACGAGCAGTACTTC
CASRTTGTGYEQYF
>TRBJ2-7|16|many|TRBV11-1|TRBD1
TGTGCCAGCAGCAGGCAGGGGGCCGCTGGGGTTGAAGAGCAGTACTTC
CASSRQGAAGVEEQYF
>TRBJ1-1|16|few|TRBV5-1|NA
TGCGCCAGCAGCTTGGATCCCCAGGGGCTAGGCACTGAAGCTTTCTTT
CASSLDPQGLGTEAFF
>TRBJ1-5|14|many|TRBV6-5|NA
TGTGCCAGCAGTTACAGGGGGGGTAGTCAGCCCCAGCATTTT
CASSYRGGSQPQHF
>TRBJ2-3|17|NA|TRBV4-2|TRBD2
TGTGCCAGCAGCCAAGAGAGAAGCGGGGGACCCACAGATACGCAGTATTTT
CASSQERSGGPTDTQYF
>TRBJ2-3|16|NA|TRBV7-9|TRBD1
TGTGCCAGCAGCGCGGCGGGCAGGGGGCTTCCAGATACGCAGTATTTT
CASSAAGRGLPDTQYF
>TRBJ2-5|14|NA|TRBV3-1|NA
TGTGCCAGCAGCCAGGGGACTTTTAAAGAGACCCAGTACTTC
CASSQGTFKETQYF
>TRBJ1-2|17|NA|TRBV10-3|NA
TGTGCCATCAGTGTTGGGCAGGGGCTAAGGGACAACTATGGCTACACCTTC
CAISVGQGLRDNYGYTF
>TRBJ2-3|14|few|TRBV7-2|NA
TGTGCCAGCAGCTTCCAGGCCGACACAGATACGCAGTATTTT
CASSFQADTDTQYF
>TRBJ2-3|15|NA|TRBV7-2|TRBD1
TGTGCCAGCAGCCCAGACAGGGCTAGCACAGATACGCAGTATTTT
CASSPDRASTDTQYF
>TRBJ1-1|13|many|TRBV6-2/TRBV6-3|NA
TGTGCCAGCAGTTACGGGGCTGGCCCTGAAGCTTTCTTT
CASSYGAGPEAFF
>TRBJ2-3|12|many|TRBV3-1|NA
TGTGCCAGCAGCAGAAGCCCGGATACGCAGTATTTT
CASSRSPDTQYF
>TRBJ1-1|15|many|TRBV12-3/TRBV12-4|TRBD1
TGTGCCAGCAGTTTTCGGGACAGGGGGGGCACTGAAGCTTTCTTT
CASSFRDRGGTEAFF
>TRBJ1-4|15|NA|TRBV12-3/TRBV12-4|NA
TGTGCCAGCAGTTTATGGGCCCCCTTTGATGAAAAACTGTTTTTT
CASSLWAPFDEKLFF
>TRBJ2-3|15|few|TRBV15|TRBD2
TGTGCCACCAGCAGAGCCCTAGCGGGCACAGATACGCAGTATTTT
CATSRALAGTDTQYF